This T cell receptor (beta chain) was captured by sequencing in a study of prognosis after radiotherapy for stage I lung cancer. The study, taken as a whole, reports: Differences in TRBV and TRBJ gene usage were reportedly observed between patients with and without metastases. Reduced Shannon entropy following stereotactic body radiation therapy was recorded in patients who developed distant metastases. Before stereotactic body radiation therapy the median unique TCR clone count was 10,088, and afterwards it fell to about 6,900.

The CDR3 has 14 residues. V was trimmed by 7 bases and J by 4 bases, leaving 18 bases between them. CDR1 is SGHRS and CDR2 is YFSETQ in the germline V gene. This clonotype was recorded many times. Its antigen is not known. From genomic DNA, two-round multiplex PCR was used to amplify TCR beta CDR3. Primers were specific to each TRBV and TRBJ gene in first-round PCR. Each CDR3 protein gets one entry after TCRdb re-called the multiplex PCR reads with MiXCR. Found here are around 14,000 distinct CDR3 sequences, 25% to 30% of them singletons; the top ten hold over 10%. Blood draws of roughly 6 milliliters of peripheral blood occurred at each of two time points.

The chain couples TRBV5-1 to TRBJ2-7, with a possible D match to TRBD1 (6 bases). This clonotype was sampled from a donor older than 45 with non-small cell lung cancer. The material sequenced was PBMCs, taken before or after stereotactic body radiation therapy (not recorded which). This chain's CDR3 is CASSEAGVGYEQYF. The CDR3 nucleotides read TGCGCCAGCTCGGAGGCAGGGGTTGGGTACGAGCAGTACTTC.